These T cell receptor beta chains were read from a single sample in a study of OX40 agonist ivuxolimab in advanced cancers. The assay was immunoSEQ multiplex PCR, and TCRdb's table has in-frame clones only and misses some. Seen here are some 66,000 clones, roughly 84% observed once, and the top ten hold over 0.25%. Sequencing used CD4+ or CD8+ T cells sorted from blood, obtained in a trial of the OX40 agonist ivuxolimab. These receptors were taken from an adult with an advanced solid tumor such as melanoma, head and neck, liver or kidney cancer. Each CDR3 is given with its conserved first and last residue. A D gene is named only where the DNA matches it firmly. Clone size is given for some rows only: seen once, a few or many times, or a class if the clone is expanded.

CDR3aa: CASSLDRANTEAFF; CDR3nt: TGTGCCAGCAGCTTGGACAGGGCTAACACTGAAGCTTTCTTT; d_gene: NA; v_gene: TRBV5-5; abundance: NA; j_gene: TRBJ1-1
CDR3aa: CASRSGDSYEQYF; CDR3nt: TGCGCCAGCAGATCAGGGGACTCCTACGAGCAGTACTTC; d_gene: NA; v_gene: TRBV10-1; abundance: NA; j_gene: TRBJ2-7
CDR3aa: CASSRQGANEKLFF; CDR3nt: TGTGCCAGCAGCCGACAGGGGGCTAATGAAAAACTGTTTTTT; d_gene: TRBD1; v_gene: TRBV5-6; abundance: NA; j_gene: TRBJ1-4
CDR3aa: CASSPRQGDRSGANVLTF; CDR3nt: TGTGCCAGCTCACCCCGACAGGGGGATCGCTCTGGGGCCAACGTCCTGACTTTC; d_gene: TRBD1; v_gene: TRBV18; abundance: NA; j_gene: TRBJ2-6
CDR3aa: CASSLGSPSYNEQFF; CDR3nt: TGTGCCAGCAGCTTGGGAAGCCCATCCTACAATGAGCAGTTCTTC; d_gene: NA; v_gene: TRBV5-4; abundance: NA; j_gene: TRBJ2-1
CDR3aa: CASSQPGRSTYGYTF; CDR3nt: TGCGCCAGCAGCCAACCAGGGAGATCAACCTATGGCTACACCTTC; d_gene: NA; v_gene: TRBV4-1; abundance: NA; j_gene: TRBJ1-2
CDR3aa: CASSLTGRASGELFF; CDR3nt: TGTGCCAGCAGCTTAACCGGGAGGGCCTCCGGGGAGCTGTTTTTT; d_gene: TRBD2; v_gene: TRBV7-6; abundance: NA; j_gene: TRBJ2-2
CDR3aa: CASSLLDPTEPTEAFF; CDR3nt: TGTGCCAGCAGTCTTTTAGACCCGACAGAGCCTACTGAAGCTTTCTTT; d_gene: NA; v_gene: TRBV28; abundance: few; j_gene: TRBJ1-1
CDR3aa: CASSLQGYLTDTQYF; CDR3nt: TGTGCCAGCAGCTTACAGGGGTATCTAACGGATACGCAGTATTTT; d_gene: NA; v_gene: TRBV7-9; abundance: NA; j_gene: TRBJ2-3
CDR3aa: CASGLSITQTGTGIYLYNEQFF; CDR3nt: TGTGCTAGTGGTTTGTCAATCACTCAAACCGGGACAGGGATTTACCTGTACAATGAGCAGTTCTTC; d_gene: TRBD1; v_gene: TRBV12-5; abundance: NA; j_gene: TRBJ2-1
CDR3aa: CASSSSFTGELFF; CDR3nt: TGTGCCAGCAGTTCCAGTTTCACCGGGGAGCTGTTTTTT; d_gene: NA; v_gene: TRBV6-5; abundance: NA; j_gene: TRBJ2-2
CDR3aa: CASSETEATNEKLFF; CDR3nt: TGTGCCAGTAGTGAGACAGAGGCAACTAATGAAAAACTGTTTTTT; d_gene: NA; v_gene: TRBV19; abundance: once; j_gene: TRBJ1-4
CDR3aa: CASSLAGRRTYEQYF; CDR3nt: TGTGCCAGCAGCTTAGCAGGCAGAAGAACCTACGAGCAGTACTTC; d_gene: NA; v_gene: TRBV7-2; abundance: NA; j_gene: TRBJ2-7
CDR3aa: CASSRANYNEQFF; CDR3nt: TGTGCCAGTAGTAGGGCCAACTACAATGAGCAGTTCTTC; d_gene: NA; v_gene: TRBV19; abundance: NA; j_gene: TRBJ2-1
CDR3aa: CASSQTGTSGETQYF; CDR3nt: TGCGCCAGCAGCCAAACCGGGACCTCTGGGGAGACCCAGTACTTC; d_gene: NA; v_gene: TRBV4-1; abundance: NA; j_gene: TRBJ2-5
CDR3aa: CASSEWSGSFDEQFF; CDR3nt: TGTGCCAGCAGCGAATGGAGCGGGAGTTTCGATGAGCAGTTCTTC; d_gene: TRBD2; v_gene: TRBV9; abundance: NA; j_gene: TRBJ2-1
CDR3aa: CATSRGEGESAKNIQYF; CDR3nt: TGTGCCACCAGCAGAGGGGAGGGGGAGTCAGCCAAAAACATTCAGTACTTC; d_gene: NA; v_gene: TRBV15; abundance: NA; j_gene: TRBJ2-4
CDR3aa: CASTMGRTNTGELFF; CDR3nt: TGTGCCAGCACCATGGGTAGAACAAACACCGGGGAGCTGTTTTTT; d_gene: NA; v_gene: TRBV2; abundance: NA; j_gene: TRBJ2-2
CDR3aa: CASSSPTRSSYEQYF; CDR3nt: TGTGCCAGCAGTTCCCCGACGAGGAGCTCCTACGAGCAGTACTTC; d_gene: NA; v_gene: TRBV6-5; abundance: NA; j_gene: TRBJ2-7
CDR3aa: CASGVTSSNEQFF; CDR3nt: TGTGCTAGTGGCGTGACTAGCTCCAATGAGCAGTTCTTC; d_gene: TRBD2; v_gene: TRBV12-5; abundance: once; j_gene: TRBJ2-1
CDR3aa: CASSLRGAEAFF; CDR3nt: TGTGCCAGCAGCCTCCGGGGCGCTGAAGCTTTCTTT; d_gene: NA; v_gene: TRBV11-3; abundance: NA; j_gene: TRBJ1-1
CDR3aa: CASSIAVGLGTEAFF; CDR3nt: TGCGCCAGCAGCATCGCAGTGGGTCTTGGCACTGAAGCTTTCTTT; d_gene: NA; v_gene: TRBV5-1; abundance: NA; j_gene: TRBJ1-1
CDR3aa: CASAGLKEKLFF; CDR3nt: TGTGCCAGCGCGGGATTAAAAGAAAAACTGTTTTTT; d_gene: NA; v_gene: TRBV7-8; abundance: NA; j_gene: TRBJ1-4
CDR3aa: CASSAGLANNEQFF; CDR3nt: TGTGCCAGCAGCGCCGGACTAGCGAACAATGAGCAGTTCTTC; d_gene: TRBD2; v_gene: TRBV11-2; abundance: NA; j_gene: TRBJ2-1
CDR3aa: CATRPGGSYEQYF; CDR3nt: TGCGCCACCAGACCAGGAGGCTCCTACGAGCAGTACTTC; d_gene: NA; v_gene: TRBV10-1; abundance: few; j_gene: TRBJ2-7
CDR3aa: CASSQGLGTGAEETQYF; CDR3nt: TGCGCCAGCAGCCAAGGGTTGGGGACAGGGGCAGAAGAGACCCAGTACTTC; d_gene: TRBD1; v_gene: TRBV4-1; abundance: NA; j_gene: TRBJ2-5
CDR3aa: CSVEEYAGNTIYF; CDR3nt: TGCAGCGTTGAAGAATACGCTGGAAACACCATATATTTT; d_gene: NA; v_gene: TRBV29-1; abundance: NA; j_gene: TRBJ1-3
CDR3aa: CASSFGTAGNQPQHF; CDR3nt: TGTGCCAGCAGTTTTGGGACAGCCGGCAATCAGCCCCAGCATTTT; d_gene: TRBD1; v_gene: TRBV28; abundance: NA; j_gene: TRBJ1-5
CDR3aa: CASSLWGGTDTQYF; CDR3nt: TGTGCCAGCAGTTTATGGGGGGGGACAGATACGCAGTATTTT; d_gene: TRBD2; v_gene: TRBV27; abundance: NA; j_gene: TRBJ2-3